These T cell receptor beta chains were read from a single sample in a study of T cell responses to AZD1222 COVID-19 vaccine. The assay was immunoSEQ multiplex PCR, and TCRdb's table has in-frame clones only and misses some. This table has approximately 76,000 clones, approximately 89% appearing once. The source material was peripheral blood, sampled on day 0 of AZD1222 vaccination. The receptors were sampled from an adult in good health. Each CDR3 is given with its conserved first and last residue. Each record gives: D gene, V gene, J gene, clone size, CDR3 protein, CDR3 DNA. D genes are given only for firm matches. The size entry is marked missing in some rows and otherwise reads once, few, many or a size class.

TRBD1	TRBV7-2	TRBJ2-3	NA	CASSLEGQSTDTQYF	TGTGCCAGCAGCTTAGAGGGACAGAGCACAGATACGCAGTATTTT
NA	TRBV4-2	TRBJ1-5	NA	CASSQDVGNSNQPQHF	TGTGCCAGCAGCCAAGATGTGGGTAATAGCAATCAGCCCCAGCATTTT
TRBD2	TRBV28	TRBJ2-6	NA	CASKGGGSGANVLTF	TGTGCCAGCAAGGGCGGGGGCTCTGGGGCCAACGTCCTGACTTTC
NA	TRBV7-2	TRBJ1-1	NA	CASSAHMTKNTEAFF	TGTGCCAGCAGCGCGCACATGACTAAGAACACTGAAGCTTTCTTT
TRBD2	TRBV30	TRBJ2-3	NA	CAWSVGLAGGPTSTDTQYF	TGTGCCTGGAGTGTAGGTCTAGCGGGAGGGCCCACTAGCACAGATACGCAGTATTTT
TRBD1	TRBV4-2	TRBJ2-7	NA	CASSLGQGGYEQYF	TGTGCCAGCAGCCTAGGACAGGGGGGCTACGAGCAGTACTTC
NA	TRBV27	TRBJ1-2	NA	CASSLFGEDYGYTF	TGTGCCAGCAGTTTATTCGGGGAGGACTATGGCTACACCTTC
TRBD1	TRBV19	TRBJ2-7	NA	CASSLGTGGTYEQYF	TGTGCCAGTAGTCTCGGGACAGGGGGGACCTACGAGCAGTACTTC
TRBD2	TRBV14	TRBJ2-3	NA	CASSPPGLATDTQYF	TGTGCCAGCAGCCCACCGGGACTAGCCACAGATACGCAGTATTTT
TRBD2	TRBV10-1	TRBJ2-3	NA	CASSETPSGRTDTQYF	TGCGCCAGCAGTGAGACCCCTAGCGGGAGAACAGATACGCAGTATTTT
TRBD1	TRBV7-8	TRBJ2-7	once	CASSRRRTGGHEQYF	TGTGCCAGCAGCCGTCGACGGACAGGGGGCCACGAGCAGTACTTC
TRBD1	TRBV24-1	TRBJ2-7	NA	CATSDPSAGGRYEQYF	TGTGCCACCAGTGATCCTTCTGCAGGGGGACGGTACGAGCAGTACTTC
NA	TRBV4-1	TRBJ2-7	NA	CASSPTDGTYYEQYF	TGCGCCAGCAGCCCGACCGACGGTACCTACTACGAGCAGTACTTC
NA	TRBV12-3/TRBV12-4	TRBJ2-2	NA	CASSLFGSGELFF	TGTGCCAGCAGTTTATTTGGGTCGGGGGAGCTGTTTTTT
TRBD1	TRBV5-4	TRBJ1-1	NA	CASSLKGQGANTEAFF	TGTGCCAGCAGCTTGAAGGGACAGGGTGCGAACACTGAAGCTTTCTTT
NA	TRBV28	TRBJ2-3	NA	CASRTNSYTDTQYF	TGTGCCAGCAGGACTAACTCCTACACAGATACGCAGTATTTT
TRBD1	TRBV27	TRBJ2-6	NA	CASSLGTGQGSGANVLTF	TGTGCCAGCAGTTTAGGAACGGGACAGGGTTCCGGGGCCAACGTCCTGACTTTC
NA	TRBV6-2/TRBV6-3	TRBJ1-1	once	CASSSGNTEAFF	TGTGCCAGCAGCTCAGGGAATACTGAAGCTTTCTTT
NA	TRBV5-1	TRBJ2-2	NA	CASSLEQNTGELFF	TGCGCCAGCAGCTTGGAGCAGAACACCGGGGAGCTGTTTTTT
NA	TRBV10-1	TRBJ1-1	NA	CASIERGRAFF	TGCGCCAGCATCGAACGGGGCAGGGCTTTCTTT
NA	TRBV6-5	TRBJ2-7	NA	CASSRHHGGEQYF	TGTGCCAGCAGCAGGCATCATGGTGGCGAGCAGTACTTC
TRBD1	TRBV27	TRBJ1-1	NA	CASRLGQITEAFF	TGTGCCAGCCGATTGGGACAGATCACTGAAGCTTTCTTT
NA	TRBV24-1	TRBJ1-2	NA	CATSEGVNGYTF	TGTGCCACCAGTGAGGGGGTAAACGGCTACACCTTC
NA	TRBV29-1	TRBJ1-2	NA	CSVSGGPEGYTF	TGCAGCGTTTCGGGCGGCCCCGAGGGCTACACCTTC
NA	TRBV7-9	TRBJ2-1	NA	CASSLDVNNEQFF	TGTGCCAGCAGCTTAGACGTCAACAATGAGCAGTTCTTC
NA	TRBV6-6	TRBJ2-7	NA	CASSYGGVGENEQYF	TGTGCCAGCAGTTACGGGGGTGTAGGTGAAAACGAGCAGTACTTC
TRBD2	TRBV19	TRBJ2-2	NA	CASRTSGMGYVGELFF	TGTGCCAGCCGGACTAGCGGGATGGGATACGTCGGGGAGCTGTTTTTT
NA	TRBV21-1	TRBJ2-7	NA	CASSNRSVYEQYF	TGTGCCAGCAGCAACCGGTCGGTCTACGAGCAGTACTTC
NA	TRBV7-6	TRBJ1-4	NA	CASSLGGLGGEKLFF	TGTGCCAGCAGCTTAGGCGGCTTGGGGGGGGAAAAACTGTTTTTT
TRBD2	TRBV7-3	TRBJ2-1	NA	CASSPQRGSYNEQFF	TGTGCCAGCAGCCCCCAGCGGGGGTCCTACAATGAGCAGTTCTTC
TRBD2	TRBV7-2	TRBJ2-5	NA	CASSLVRTSVETQYF	TGTGCCAGCAGCTTAGTTAGGACTAGCGTGGAGACCCAGTACTTC
NA	TRBV11-2	TRBJ1-1	NA	CASSLAGGDTEAFF	TGTGCCAGCAGCTTAGCGGGGGGAGACACTGAAGCTTTCTTT
NA	TRBV15	TRBJ1-2	NA	CATSSPREGILGYTF	TGTGCCACCAGCAGTCCTCGAGAGGGGATTCTTGGCTACACCTTC
NA	TRBV24-1	TRBJ2-7	NA	CATSASRANEQYF	TGTGCCACCAGTGCCAGCAGGGCAAACGAGCAGTACTTC
TRBD2	TRBV7-6	TRBJ2-7	NA	CASSPDGASGGRPDRKPYEQYF	TGTGCCAGCAGCCCAGACGGGGCTAGCGGGGGGCGCCCCGATCGCAAACCCTACGAGCAGTACTTC
NA	TRBV29-1	TRBJ1-1	NA	CSVETGSNTEAFF	TGCAGCGTTGAAACAGGTTCGAACACTGAAGCTTTCTTT
NA	TRBV25-1	TRBJ1-1	NA	CASSYQGLMNTEAFF	TGTGCCAGCAGTTATCAGGGTCTCATGAACACTGAAGCTTTCTTT
NA	TRBV5-1	TRBJ2-3	NA	CASKPGTDTQYF	TGCGCCAGCAAGCCAGGCACAGATACGCAGTATTTT
NA	TRBV2	TRBJ1-1	NA	CASRVVMNTEAFF	TGTGCCAGCCGGGTTGTGATGAACACTGAAGCTTTCTTT
NA	TRBV11-2	TRBJ1-5	NA	CASSPYMDQPQHF	TGTGCCAGCAGCCCATATATGGATCAGCCCCAGCATTTT
NA	TRBV7-9	TRBJ2-7	NA	CASSNTGTSPDEQYF	TGTGCCAGCAGCAATACCGGGACCTCCCCCGACGAGCAGTACTTC
NA	TRBV15	TRBJ2-1	NA	CATSRTRDIAYNEQFF	TGTGCCACCAGCAGGACCCGGGACATAGCCTACAATGAGCAGTTCTTC
NA	TRBV7-3	TRBJ1-5	NA	CASSLDAHQPQHF	TGTGCCAGCAGCTTAGACGCACATCAGCCCCAGCATTTT
TRBD2	TRBV27	TRBJ2-1	NA	CASRQRGLAGGNEQFF	TGTGCCAGCAGACAAAGGGGACTAGCGGGAGGCAATGAGCAGTTCTTC
NA	TRBV14	TRBJ2-2	few	CASSQLDLTGELFF	TGTGCCAGCAGCCAGCTGGACCTCACCGGGGAGCTGTTTTTT
TRBD2	TRBV7-2	TRBJ2-4	NA	CASSFAGLPGLAARDIQYF	TGTGCCAGCAGCTTTGCCGGACTCCCGGGACTAGCGGCTCGTGACATTCAGTACTTC
NA	TRBV21-1	TRBJ2-7	NA	CASSEIEQPGQGSDGNYEQYF	TGTGCCAGCAGCGAAATAGAACAACCGGGACAGGGGTCCGATGGGAACTACGAGCAGTACTTC
NA	TRBV27	TRBJ1-2	NA	CASRFRGNDGYTF	TGTGCCAGCAGGTTTAGGGGTAACGATGGCTACACCTTC
NA	TRBV4-3	TRBJ2-2	few	CASSPEVTGELFF	TGCGCCAGCAGCCCGGAGGTTACCGGGGAGCTGTTTTTT
NA	TRBV4-2	TRBJ2-7	NA	CASSPTAPGAYEQYF	TGTGCCAGCAGCCCGACCGCCCCCGGGGCGTACGAGCAGTACTTC
NA	TRBV28	TRBJ1-6	NA	CASSQQGKNSPLHF	TGTGCCAGCAGTCAACAGGGTAAAAATTCACCCCTCCACTTT
NA	TRBV27	TRBJ1-5	NA	CASSFRPGDNQPQHF	TGTGCCAGCAGTTTCAGGCCAGGGGACAATCAGCCCCAGCATTTT
NA	TRBV11-2	TRBJ2-7	NA	CASSLGGGYEQYF	TGTGCCAGCAGCTTAGGGGGAGGTTACGAGCAGTACTTC
TRBD1	TRBV4-1	TRBJ1-2	NA	CASSQSQGRGPYGYTF	TGCGCCAGCAGCCAATCCCAGGGCAGGGGGCCCTATGGCTACACCTTC
TRBD2	TRBV10-3	TRBJ2-3	NA	CAISESGLVHTDTQYF	TGTGCCATCAGTGAATCGGGACTAGTGCACACAGATACGCAGTATTTT
TRBD1	TRBV7-9	TRBJ1-5	NA	CASSPGQGLGAQHF	TGTGCCAGCAGCCCGGGACAGGGACTGGGGGCCCAGCATTTT
TRBD2	TRBV10-3	TRBJ2-3	NA	CAISGTSGRASTDTQYF	TGTGCCATCAGTGGGACTAGCGGGAGGGCTTCCACAGATACGCAGTATTTT
NA	TRBV24-1	TRBJ2-1	NA	CATSDLEGGRGNNEQFF	TGTGCCACCAGTGATTTAGAGGGAGGGAGGGGGAACAATGAGCAGTTCTTC
NA	TRBV11-3	TRBJ2-7	NA	CASPSEQYF	TGTGCCAGCCCAAGTGAGCAGTACTTC